This T cell receptor beta chain is from a study of T cell responses to AZD1222 COVID-19 vaccine. Concerning this clone itself: Its antigen remains unknown.

Repertoires were generated with immunoSEQ multiplex PCR, while TCRdb's copy carries only in-frame clones and drops some. The repertoire holds about 75,000 clones, with around 88% as singletons. Trimming pared 4 bases from V and 2 bases from J, leaving 16 bases between. Per the germline V gene, CDR1 is LGHNA and CDR2 is YSLEER. The CDR3 spans 16 residues. Regarding the study as a whole: All repertoire sampling was performed exclusively after the peak T cell response. Dominant at 160-218 and 743-854, vaccine-associated CD4 TCRs also spanned spike. Reportedly, close to half of spike-specific TCRs are directed against unmutated variant regions.

The source was peripheral blood, collected 28 days after the second dose of the MenACWY control vaccine. The receptor was derived from an adult who received the MenACWY meningococcal vaccine as a control. The rearrangement uses TRBV4-3 and TRBJ2-3; maybe TRBD2 (5 bases). CDR3 sequence: CASSRGDEGVTDTQYF. The DNA for the CDR3 is TGCGCCAGCAGCCGGGGAGACGAGGGAGTCACAGATACGCAGTATTTT.